This TCR beta chain originates from a study of blood T cell repertoires in COVID-19. In the study overall: The United States, Italy and Spain provided the acute and convalescent COVID-19 samples. In each case, the material was cDNA or gDNA derived from T cells, B-cell-depleted T cells, or PBMCs.

Per germline, CDR1 SEHNR and CDR2 FQNEAQ (reference sequence). V dropped 3 bases and J dropped 3 bases, with 9 bases sitting between them. CDR3 size: 14 residues. How the authors handled the data: Amplified reference gene primers provided the basis for estimating nucleated cell counts. Some clones are missing from TCRdb's copy, which holds only in-frame ones; the method was immunoSEQ multiplex PCR. V, J and clone size were drawn from that table, and D and trimming were deduced from the DNA. The repertoire holds a few hundred thousand clones, with around 90% as singletons. The clonotype originates from a woman aged 30 to 39 with COVID-19, enrolled during active disease. The chain carries TRBV7-9 and TRBJ1-3; D is ambiguous. Sequencing was carried out using peripheral blood. This CDR3 reads CASSFGEDGNTIYF. Written as DNA, the CDR3 is TGTGCCAGCAGCTTTGGAGAGGATGGAAACACCATATATTTT.